Following are 10 T cell receptor beta chains from one sample sequenced in a study of identical twins. In TCRdb, the 5' RACE reads were re-called with MiXCR into one record per CDR3 protein. The sample includes more than 1.5 million distinct CDR3 sequences, around a third of them seen just once. Input material: cord blood. The receptors stem from a newborn girl in good health.

In regard to this clonotype: In this CDR3 the conserved last residue, phenylalanine or tryptophan, is missing, so a read error is likely. The gene calls are TRBV29-1 and TRBJ2-1; D is perhaps TRBD1 or TRBD2 (6 bases each). The CDR3 totals 17 residues. V was clipped by 5 bases and J by 4 bases, with 24 bases between them. The V gene's germline CDR1 is SQVTM and CDR2 ANQGSEA. CDR3 sequence (DNA): TGCAGCGTTTGGGGGCCTGGGCCTAGCGAAAGGTACAATGAGCAGTTCATC. Residues: CSVWGPGPSERYNEQFI.

This clonotype was seen more than once but under ten times. The CDR3 bases are TGTGCCAGCAGCGCGGGACTAGCGGGAGTGGTCACAGATACGCAGTATTTT. It yields the protein CASSAGLAGVVTDTQYF. The V gene is TRBV9, the J gene TRBJ2-3, with 14 positions matching TRBD2. The trim removed 3 bases at V and 2 bases at J, leaving 5 bases unmatched. CDR3 size: 17 residues. CDR1 SGDLS and CDR2 YYNGEE come from the germline V gene.

The chain combines TRBV5-6 with TRBJ2-7; D not resolved. The CDR3 runs to 12 residues. Deletions cut 0 bases from V and 7 bases from J, with 8 bases between. Looked up from germline, CDR1 is SGHDT and CDR2 is YYEEEE. In DNA, the CDR3 is TGTGCCAGCAGCTTGGCTCGGTTTGAGCAGTACTTC. Translation: CASSLARFEQYF.

The V gene is TRBV28, the J gene TRBJ2-7, with 8 bases matching TRBD2. CDR1 and CDR2 (germline): MDHEN, SYDVKM. This CDR3 is built from 15 residues. Trimming cost V 6 bases and J 5 bases; bases outside gene matches: 12. The CDR3 region has the DNA TGTGCCAGCAGGGGGATAGCGGGAAGGGGAAACGAGCAGTACTTC. It encodes CASRGIAGRGNEQYF.

About this clonotype: A much larger clone differs by one base, so this may be a read error. The rearrangement links TRBV2 to TRBJ2-7; D call uncertain. The V gene's germline CDR1 is SNHLY and CDR2 FYNNEI. The length of the CDR3 is 14 residues. The CDR3, as DNA: TGTGTCAGCAGTGAACTGGCGAACTCCTACGAGCAGTACTTC. It yields the protein CVSSELANSYEQYF.

The J gene is TRBJ1-2, the V gene TRBV21-1; the table assigns TRBD1, which was not confirmed against the DNA. TRBV21-1 is described as a pseudogene. CDR3 size: 14 residues. CDR3: CASSKGTGNYGYTF. CDR3 in DNA: TGTGCCAGCAGCAAAGGGACAGGGAACTATGGCTACACCTTC.

The chain joins TRBV11-2 to TRBJ2-5; D uncertain. The length of the CDR3 is 13 residues. The V end was cut by 1 base, the J end by 4 bases, with 7 bases between. The germline V gene has CDR1 SGHAT and CDR2 FQNNGV. The CDR3 reads CASSLAPVETQYF. CDR3 sequence (DNA): TGTGCCAGCAGCTTAGCGCCAGTAGAGACCCAGTACTTC.

The chain has TRBV12-3 or TRBV12-4 and TRBJ2-7; no clear D gene. The CDR3 is 15 residues long. Trimming left V 5 bases short and J 5 bases short, with 19 bases between. The CDR3 DNA reads as TGTGCCAGCAGTGCAAAGACTGGTGTTCCGAACGAGCAGTACTTC. As protein: CASSAKTGVPNEQYF.

This clonotype was detected ten times or more. J is TRBJ2-3 and V is TRBV14, with D maybe TRBD1 (6 bases). The germline CDR1 and CDR2 sequences are SGHDN and FVKESK. V shed 5 bases and J shed 2 bases, with 17 bases lying between them. The CDR3 is 16 residues long. CDR3 amino acids: CASSEAGTISTDTQYF. Written as DNA, the CDR3 is TGTGCCAGCAGCGAAGCTGGGACAATTTCCACAGATACGCAGTATTTT.

V gene TRBV7-8 combines with J gene TRBJ1-1, with TRBD1 matching over 9 bases. Looked up from germline, CDR1 is SGHVS and CDR2 is FQNEAQ. V gave up 3 bases and J gave up 7 bases; unmatched junction bases: 9. This CDR3 has 15 amino acids. For the CDR3, the DNA is TGTGCCAGCAGCTTGGGGACAGGGTCTGTCGGTGAAGCTTTCTTT. It is translated as CASSLGTGSVGEAFF. Variable domain in full (rest from reference TRBV7-8 and TRBJ1-1): GAGVSQSPRYKVAKRGQDVALRCDPISGHVSLFWYQQALGQGPEFLTYFQNEAQLDKSGLPSDRFFAERPEGSVSTLKIQRTQQEDSAVYLCASSLGTGSVGEAFFGQGTRLTVV.